A single sample gave rise to the 7 T cell receptor beta chains below, sequenced in a study of blood T cell repertoires in COVID-19. Sequencing was performed with immunoSEQ multiplex PCR; in TCRdb, only in-frame clones are kept and a portion is missing. The sample lists 240,000 or so clones, approximately 90% occurring once. Material: PBMCs or T cells enriched from blood (not recorded which). The receptors shown here come from a man aged 40-55 years who had recovered from COVID-19.

This clone was detected only once. This chain uses TRBV30 with TRBJ1-2; D is perhaps TRBD1 (5 bases). Germline V gives CDR1 GTSNPN, CDR2 SVGIG (reference sequence). Trimming cost V 3 bases and J 3 bases, with 8 bases left between them. The CDR3 sequence is 12 residues long. Written as DNA, the CDR3 is TGTGCCTGGAGGAAGGGGTACTATGGCTACACCTTC. This codes for CAWRKGYYGYTF.

The sample holds one count of this clone. This chain uses TRBV6-7 with TRBJ1-5; 7 positions agree with TRBD1. TRBV6-7 qualifies as an ORF whose function is uncertain. V dropped 5 bases and J dropped 0; count of bases not matched to a gene: 13. The length of the CDR3 is 18 residues. The CDR3 loop is CASSIHLGQNYSNQPQHF. The CDR3 bases are TGTGCCAGCAGTATCCATTTGGGACAGAATTATAGCAATCAGCCCCAGCATTTT.

The genes are TRBV25-1 and TRBJ1-2; 9 bases align to TRBD1. This CDR3 comprises 15 residues. Looked up from germline, CDR1 is MGHDK and CDR2 is SYGVNS. Losses at the gene ends were 4 bases for V and 7 bases for J; bases not matched to a gene: 10. CDR3 nucleotides: TGTGCCAGCAGTGGGGAGGGGACAGGGTCAGGTGGCTACACCTTC. This translates into CASSGEGTGSGGYTF.

The chain carries TRBV27 and TRBJ2-3; TRBD2 is a possible D gene (5 bases). The germline gives CDR1 MNHEY, CDR2 SMNVEV (reference sequence). V shed 3 bases and J shed 2 bases, with 12 bases lying between them. The CDR3 extends over 15 amino acids. In nucleotides, the CDR3 is TGTGCCAGCAGTTTGTCCGGGGTCCTCACAGATACGCAGTATTTT. Amino acids: CASSLSGVLTDTQYF.

Comment on this clone: Different DNA sequences within this sample yield the same CDR3. The V gene is TRBV5-1, the J gene TRBJ2-1, with 9 bases matching TRBD2. Germline assignment: CDR1 SGHRS and CDR2 YFSETQ. CDR3 length: 16 amino acids. J gave up 0 bases and V 3 bases, and 4 bases lay outside the gene matches. CDR3 DNA: TGCGCCAGCAGCTCGACTAGCGGTAGCTCCTACAATGAGCAGTTCTTC. Its protein product is CASSSTSGSSYNEQFF. Variable domain in full (rest from reference TRBV5-1 and TRBJ2-1): KAGVTQTPRYLIKTRGQQVTLSCSPISGHRSVSWYQQTPGQGLQFLFEYFSETQRNKGNFPGRFSGRQFSNSRSEMNVSTLELGDSALYLCASSSTSGSSYNEQFFGPGTRLTVL.

J is TRBJ2-2 and V is TRBV10-1; a possible D gene is TRBD2 (6 bases). CDR3 size: 20 residues. The germline gives CDR1 WNHNN, CDR2 SYGVQD (reference sequence). Deletions cut 0 bases from V and 3 bases from J, with 23 bases between. This CDR3 reads CASSESSGLTRRIHTGELFF. The CDR3 bases are TGCGCCAGCAGTGAGTCGAGTGGATTGACTAGACGTATACACACCGGGGAGCTGTTTTTT.

V and J are TRBV4-2 and TRBJ2-7, with 10 bases fitting TRBD2. The CDR3 loop spans 20 amino acids. Trimming cost V 3 bases and J 2 bases; bases outside gene matches: 19. CDR1 LGHNA and CDR2 YNFKEQ come from the germline V gene. The chain's CDR3 is CASSHPGTSAVITGAYEQYF. CDR3 DNA sequence: TGTGCCAGCAGCCATCCCGGGACTAGCGCGGTTATCACGGGTGCCTACGAGCAGTACTTC.